This T cell receptor beta chain stems from a study of CD8 T cells in Susac syndrome. TCR beta sequencing was performed on blood CD8+ and CD4+ T cells. Germline CDR1 and CDR2: SQVTM and ANQGSEA. The CDR3 totals 11 residues. The V gene lost 3 bases and the J gene lost 5 bases, with 5 bases spanning the gap. An amount of RNA that ranged from roughly 0.5 to 1 ug was reverse transcribed with random hexamers. TCR beta CDR3 was amplified by immunoSEQ multiplex PCR. This amplification extended across 54 Vbeta and 13 Jbeta segments. TCRdb re-called the immunoSEQ multiplex PCR reads through MiXCR, storing one row per CDR3 protein. This repertoire shows about 200,000 distinct CDR3 sequences, around 96% found once; its top ten account for about 0.09%.

This TCR came from a human donor with multiple sclerosis. The sample consisted of CD4+ T cells from PBMCs. The chain employs TRBV29-1 and TRBJ2-1, with D perhaps TRBD1 (5 bases). The CDR3 sequence is CSVDRDNEQFF. In DNA form, the CDR3 reads TGCAGCGTTGACAGGGACAATGAGCAGTTCTTC.